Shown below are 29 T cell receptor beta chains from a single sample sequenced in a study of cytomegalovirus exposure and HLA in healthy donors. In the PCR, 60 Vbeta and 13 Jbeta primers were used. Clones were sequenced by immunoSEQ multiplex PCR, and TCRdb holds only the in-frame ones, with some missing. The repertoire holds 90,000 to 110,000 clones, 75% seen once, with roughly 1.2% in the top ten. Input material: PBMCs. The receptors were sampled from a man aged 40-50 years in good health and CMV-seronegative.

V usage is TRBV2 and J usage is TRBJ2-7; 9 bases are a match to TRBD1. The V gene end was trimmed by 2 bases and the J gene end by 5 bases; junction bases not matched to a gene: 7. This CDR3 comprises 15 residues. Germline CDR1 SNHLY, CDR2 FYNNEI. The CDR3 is CASSETGGAFHEQYF. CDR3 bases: TGTGCCAGCAGTGAAACAGGGGGCGCATTCCACGAGCAGTACTTC.

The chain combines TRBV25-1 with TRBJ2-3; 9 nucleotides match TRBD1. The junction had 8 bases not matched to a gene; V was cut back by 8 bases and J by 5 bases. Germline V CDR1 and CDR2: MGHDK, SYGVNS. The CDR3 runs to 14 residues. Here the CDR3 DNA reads TGTGCCAGCGACCAGGGACAGGGATTAGATACGCAGTATTTT. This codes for CASDQGQGLDTQYF.

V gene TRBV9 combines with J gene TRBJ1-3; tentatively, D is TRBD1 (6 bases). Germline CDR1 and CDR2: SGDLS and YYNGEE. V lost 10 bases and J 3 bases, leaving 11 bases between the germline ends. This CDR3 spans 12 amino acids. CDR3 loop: CAQGGNGNTIYF. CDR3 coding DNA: TGTGCCCAAGGGGGTAATGGAAACACCATATATTTT. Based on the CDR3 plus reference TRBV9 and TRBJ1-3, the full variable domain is DSGVTQTPKHLITATGQRVTLRCSPRSGDLSVYWYQQSLDQGLQFLIQYYNGEERAKGNILERFSAQQFPDLHSELNLSSLELGDSALYFCAQGGNGNTIYFGEGSWLTVV.

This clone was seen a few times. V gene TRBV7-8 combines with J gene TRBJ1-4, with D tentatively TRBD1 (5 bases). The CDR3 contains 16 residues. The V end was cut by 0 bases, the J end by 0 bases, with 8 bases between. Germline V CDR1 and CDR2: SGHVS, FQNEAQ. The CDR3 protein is CASSLAATATNEKLFF. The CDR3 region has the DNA TGTGCCAGCAGCTTAGCAGCGACAGCAACTAATGAAAAACTGTTTTTT.

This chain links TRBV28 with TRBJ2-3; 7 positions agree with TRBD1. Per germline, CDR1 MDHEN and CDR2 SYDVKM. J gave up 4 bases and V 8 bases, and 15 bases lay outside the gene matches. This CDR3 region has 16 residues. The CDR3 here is CASAQGWAGGSDTQYF. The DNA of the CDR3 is TGTGCCAGCGCCCAGGGGTGGGCAGGGGGTTCAGATACGCAGTATTTT.

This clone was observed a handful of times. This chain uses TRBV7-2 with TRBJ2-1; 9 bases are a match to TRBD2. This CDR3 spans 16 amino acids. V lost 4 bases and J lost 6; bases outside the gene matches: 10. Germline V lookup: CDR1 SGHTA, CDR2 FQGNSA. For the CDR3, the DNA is TGTGCCAGCAGCTCATTCTCCGGGACTAGCTTCAATGAGCAGTTCTTC. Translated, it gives CASSSFSGTSFNEQFF.

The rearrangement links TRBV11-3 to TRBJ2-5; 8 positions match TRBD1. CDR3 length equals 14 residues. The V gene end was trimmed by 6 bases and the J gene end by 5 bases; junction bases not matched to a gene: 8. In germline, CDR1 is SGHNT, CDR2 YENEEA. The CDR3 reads CASRTGQGLETQYF. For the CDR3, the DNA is TGTGCCAGCAGAACAGGACAGGGCCTTGAGACCCAGTACTTC.

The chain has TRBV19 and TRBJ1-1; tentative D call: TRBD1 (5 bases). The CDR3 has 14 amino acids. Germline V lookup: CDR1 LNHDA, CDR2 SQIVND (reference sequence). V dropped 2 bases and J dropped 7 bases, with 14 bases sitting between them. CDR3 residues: CASSINFRTGEAFF. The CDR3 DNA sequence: TGTGCCAGTAGTATAAATTTTCGAACAGGTGAAGCTTTCTTT.

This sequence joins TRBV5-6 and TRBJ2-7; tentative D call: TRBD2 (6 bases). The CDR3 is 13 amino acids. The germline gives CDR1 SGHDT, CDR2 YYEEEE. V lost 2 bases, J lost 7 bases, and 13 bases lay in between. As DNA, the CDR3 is TGTGCCAGCAGCTTAGGAGGGACGGGGGAGCAGTACTTC. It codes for CASSLGGTGEQYF.

The CDR3 DNA sequence: TGTGCCAGTAGTATGTCCACTAGCGCCACCCTCTACGAGCAGTACTTC. Its translation is CASSMSTSATLYEQYF. This chain links TRBV19 with TRBJ2-7; 7 nucleotides align to TRBD2. Losses at the gene ends were 3 bases for V and 3 bases for J; bases not matched to a gene: 11. The CDR3 contains 16 residues. The germline V gene has CDR1 LNHDA and CDR2 SQIVND (reference sequence).

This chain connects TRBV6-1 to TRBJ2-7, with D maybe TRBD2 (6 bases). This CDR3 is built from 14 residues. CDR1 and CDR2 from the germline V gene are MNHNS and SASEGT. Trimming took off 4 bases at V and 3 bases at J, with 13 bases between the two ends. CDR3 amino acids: CASSAEPGLYEQYF. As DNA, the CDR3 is TGTGCCAGCAGTGCCGAACCGGGACTCTACGAGCAGTACTTC.

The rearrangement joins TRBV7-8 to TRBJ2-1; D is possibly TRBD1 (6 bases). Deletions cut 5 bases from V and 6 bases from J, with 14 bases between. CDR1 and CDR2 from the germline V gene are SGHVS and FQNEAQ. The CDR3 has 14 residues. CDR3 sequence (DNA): TGTGCCAGCAGCGTATTACAGGGTCGCAATGAGCAGTTCTTC. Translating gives CASSVLQGRNEQFF.

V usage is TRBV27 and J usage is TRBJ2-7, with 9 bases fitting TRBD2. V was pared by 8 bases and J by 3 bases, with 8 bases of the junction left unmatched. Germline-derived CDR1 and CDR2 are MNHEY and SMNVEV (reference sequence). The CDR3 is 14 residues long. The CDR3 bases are TGTGCCAGCCTACCTAGCGGGGTTCTCTACGAGCAGTACTTC. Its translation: CASLPSGVLYEQYF.

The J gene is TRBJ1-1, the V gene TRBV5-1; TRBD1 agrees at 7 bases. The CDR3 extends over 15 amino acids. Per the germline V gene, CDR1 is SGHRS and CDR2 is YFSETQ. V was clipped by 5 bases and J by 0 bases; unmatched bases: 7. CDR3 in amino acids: CASRATGVLNTEAFF. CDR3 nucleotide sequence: TGCGCCAGCAGAGCAACAGGGGTCCTGAACACTGAAGCTTTCTTT.

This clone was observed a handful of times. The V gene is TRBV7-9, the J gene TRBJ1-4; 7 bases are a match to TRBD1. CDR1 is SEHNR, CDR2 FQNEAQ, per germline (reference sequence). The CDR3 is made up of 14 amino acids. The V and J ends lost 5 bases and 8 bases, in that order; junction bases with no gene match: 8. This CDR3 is CASSRTTGSEKLFF. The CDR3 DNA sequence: TGTGCCAGCAGCAGAACGACAGGGTCGGAAAAACTGTTTTTT.

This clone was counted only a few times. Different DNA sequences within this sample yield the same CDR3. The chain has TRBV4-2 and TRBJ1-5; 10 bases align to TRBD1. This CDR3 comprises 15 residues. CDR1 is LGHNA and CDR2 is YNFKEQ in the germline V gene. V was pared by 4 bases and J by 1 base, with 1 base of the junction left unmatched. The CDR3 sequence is CASSRDRGSNQPQHF. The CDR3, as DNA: TGTGCCAGCAGCCGGGACAGGGGAAGCAATCAGCCCCAGCATTTT.

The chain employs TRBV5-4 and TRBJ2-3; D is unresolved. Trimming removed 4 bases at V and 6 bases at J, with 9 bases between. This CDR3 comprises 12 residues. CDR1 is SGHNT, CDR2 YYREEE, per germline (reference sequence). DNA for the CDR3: TGTGCCAGCAGCCCTAGAGAGGATACGCAGTATTTT. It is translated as CASSPREDTQYF.

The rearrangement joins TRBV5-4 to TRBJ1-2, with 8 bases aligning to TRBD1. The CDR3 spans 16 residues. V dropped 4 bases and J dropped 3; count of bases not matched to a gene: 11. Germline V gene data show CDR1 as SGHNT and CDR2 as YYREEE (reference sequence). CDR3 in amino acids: CASSSPSDRADYGYTF. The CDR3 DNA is TGTGCCAGCAGCAGCCCATCGGACAGGGCGGACTATGGCTACACCTTC.

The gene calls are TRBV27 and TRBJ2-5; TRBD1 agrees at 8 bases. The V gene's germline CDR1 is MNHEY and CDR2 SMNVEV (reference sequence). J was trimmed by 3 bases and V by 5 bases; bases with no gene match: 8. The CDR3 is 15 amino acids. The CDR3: CASSAQGTGKETQYF. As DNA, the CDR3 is TGTGCCAGCAGTGCCCAAGGGACAGGCAAAGAGACCCAGTACTTC.

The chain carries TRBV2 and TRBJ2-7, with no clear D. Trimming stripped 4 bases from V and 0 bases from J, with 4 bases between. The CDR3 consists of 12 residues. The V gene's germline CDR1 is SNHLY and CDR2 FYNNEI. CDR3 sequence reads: CASSAVSYEQYF. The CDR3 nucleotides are TGTGCCAGCAGTGCGGTCTCCTACGAGCAGTACTTC.

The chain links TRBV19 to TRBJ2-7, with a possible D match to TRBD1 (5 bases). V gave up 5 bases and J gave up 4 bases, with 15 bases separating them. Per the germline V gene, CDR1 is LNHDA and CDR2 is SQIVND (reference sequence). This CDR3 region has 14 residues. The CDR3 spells CASSPYLRDYEQYF. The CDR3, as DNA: TGTGCCAGTAGTCCCTATCTCAGGGATTACGAGCAGTACTTC.

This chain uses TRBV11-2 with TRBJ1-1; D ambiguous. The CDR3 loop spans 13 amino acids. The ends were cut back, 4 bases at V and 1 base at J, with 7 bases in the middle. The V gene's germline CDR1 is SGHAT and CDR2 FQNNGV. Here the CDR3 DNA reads TGTGCCAGCAGCTCCTCCAGGAACACTGAAGCTTTCTTT. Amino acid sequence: CASSSSRNTEAFF. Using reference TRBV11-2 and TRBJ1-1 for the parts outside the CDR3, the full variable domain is EAGVAQSPRYKIIEKRQSVAFWCNPISGHATLYWYQQILGQGPKLLIQFQNNGVVDDSQLPKDRFSAERLKGVDSTLKIQPAKLEDSAVYLCASSSSRNTEAFFGQGTRLTVV.

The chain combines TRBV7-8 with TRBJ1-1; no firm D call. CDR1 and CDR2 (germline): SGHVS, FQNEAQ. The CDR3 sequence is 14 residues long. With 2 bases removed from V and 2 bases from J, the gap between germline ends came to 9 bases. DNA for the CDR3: TGTGCCAGCAGCTTACGGGTAGTAAACACTGAAGCTTTCTTT. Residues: CASSLRVVNTEAFF.

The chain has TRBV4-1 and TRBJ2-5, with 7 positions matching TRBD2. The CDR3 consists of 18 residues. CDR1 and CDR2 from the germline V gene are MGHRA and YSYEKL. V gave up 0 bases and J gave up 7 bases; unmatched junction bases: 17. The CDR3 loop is CASSQEPPLSSGAGTQYF. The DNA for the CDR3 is TGCGCCAGCAGCCAAGAGCCCCCTCTTTCTAGCGGCGCGGGGACCCAGTACTTC.

CDR3 DNA sequence: TGTGCCAGCGGGGAGACAGGGAACACTGAAGCTTTCTTT. Translation gives CASGETGNTEAFF. V usage is TRBV2 and J usage is TRBJ1-1, with a possible D match to TRBD1 (6 bases). V dropped 8 bases and J dropped 1 base, with 11 bases sitting between them. The CDR3 has 13 residues. Looked up from germline, CDR1 is SNHLY and CDR2 is FYNNEI.

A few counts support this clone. CDR3 nucleotide sequence: TGTGCCAGCAGCAGAAAACAGGGTGGAAGCTCCTACGAGCAGTACTTC. Translating it yields CASSRKQGGSSYEQYF. This sequence joins TRBV5-4 and TRBJ2-7, with D possibly TRBD1 on 6 matching bases. Trimming removed 4 bases at V and 0 bases at J, with 17 bases between. CDR1 and CDR2 (germline): SGHNT, YYREEE (reference sequence). The CDR3 has 16 amino acids. The full variable domain, its missing parts supplied by reference TRBV5-4 and TRBJ2-7, is ETGVTQSPTHLIKTRGQQVTLRCSSQSGHNTVSWYQQALGQGPQFIFQYYREEENGRGNFPPRFSGLQFPNYSSELNVNALELDDSALYLCASSRKQGGSSYEQYFGPGTRLTVT.

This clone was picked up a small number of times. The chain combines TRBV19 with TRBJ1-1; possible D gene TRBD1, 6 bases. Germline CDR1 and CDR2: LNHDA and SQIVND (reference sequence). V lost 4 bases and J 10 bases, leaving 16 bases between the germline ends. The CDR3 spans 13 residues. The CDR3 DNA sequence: TGTGCCAGTAGTACAACCCCTCCCAGGGGAGCTTTCTTT. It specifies CASSTTPPRGAFF.

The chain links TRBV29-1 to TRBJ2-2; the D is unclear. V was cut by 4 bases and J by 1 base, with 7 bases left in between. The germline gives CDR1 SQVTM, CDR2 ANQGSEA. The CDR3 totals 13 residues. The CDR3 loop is CSVVGRNTGELFF. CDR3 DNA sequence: TGCAGCGTTGTTGGGCGGAACACCGGGGAGCTGTTTTTT.

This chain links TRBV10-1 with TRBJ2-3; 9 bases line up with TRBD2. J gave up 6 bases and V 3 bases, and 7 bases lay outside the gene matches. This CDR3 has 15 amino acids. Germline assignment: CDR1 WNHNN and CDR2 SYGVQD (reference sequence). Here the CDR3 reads CASSDASGTRDTQYF. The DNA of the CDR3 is TGCGCCAGCAGTGATGCTAGCGGGACCAGGGATACGCAGTATTTT.